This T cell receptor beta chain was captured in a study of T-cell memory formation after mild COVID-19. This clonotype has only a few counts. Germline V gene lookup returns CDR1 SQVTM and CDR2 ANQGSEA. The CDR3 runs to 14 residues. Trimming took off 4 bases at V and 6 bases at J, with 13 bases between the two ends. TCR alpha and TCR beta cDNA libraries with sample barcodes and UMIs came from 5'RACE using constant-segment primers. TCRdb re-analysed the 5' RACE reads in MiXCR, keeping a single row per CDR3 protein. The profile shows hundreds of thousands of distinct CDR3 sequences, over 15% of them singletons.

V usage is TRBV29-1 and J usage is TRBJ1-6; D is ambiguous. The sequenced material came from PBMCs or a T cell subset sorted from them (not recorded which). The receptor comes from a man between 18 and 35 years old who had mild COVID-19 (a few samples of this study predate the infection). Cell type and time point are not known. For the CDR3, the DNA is TGCAGCGTTGCAGACGCCATCCCTAATTCACCCCTCCACTTT. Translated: CSVADAIPNSPLHF.